This entry lists 27 T cell receptor beta chains sequenced from one sample in a study of shared clonotypes between healthy human individuals. The repertoire was sequenced with immunoSEQ multiplex PCR; TCRdb's copy has only in-frame clones and lacks some. The sample lists roughly 450,000 clones; roughly 78% were seen once. The sample consisted of PBMCs. The receptor set was obtained from a woman in her 40s in good health. Some clones in this sample may be carry-over from other donors' samples.

The rearrangement uses TRBV18 and TRBJ1-2, with 10 nucleotides matching TRBD1. Germline CDR1 reads KGHSH; CDR2 reads LQKENI. V gave up 3 bases and J gave up 6 bases; unmatched junction bases: 4. The CDR3 extends over 14 amino acids. As DNA, the CDR3 is TGTGCCAGCTCACCTCCCGGACAGGGGGATGGCTACACCTTC. The encoded protein is CASSPPGQGDGYTF.

This clone was recorded only once. The chain recombines TRBV11-3 with TRBJ1-2; D remains ambiguous. The ends were cut back, 1 base at V and 3 bases at J, with 9 bases in the middle. Germline CDR1 is SGHNT and CDR2 is YENEEA. This CDR3 spans 14 amino acids. CDR3 in DNA: TGTGCCAGCAGCTTAGGGTCAGACGACTATGGCTACACCTTC. It translates to CASSLGSDDYGYTF.

The V call is TRBV4-2, the J call TRBJ1-6, with D unclear. V lost 1 base and J lost 9, with 7 bases in between. This CDR3 contains 13 residues. Germline assignment: CDR1 LGHNA and CDR2 YNFKEQ. CDR3 sequence: CASSQANVSPLHF. CDR3 nucleotide sequence: TGTGCCAGCAGCCAAGCTAATGTTTCACCCCTCCACTTT.

V and J are TRBV10-3 and TRBJ2-3, with 14 positions matching TRBD2. This CDR3 comprises 16 residues. The V gene's germline CDR1 is ENHRY and CDR2 SYGVKD. J gave up 5 bases and V 3 bases, and 4 bases lay outside the gene matches. The chain's CDR3 is CAISDPGLAGVDTQYF. CDR3 nucleotides: TGTGCCATCAGTGATCCGGGACTAGCGGGAGTAGATACGCAGTATTTT.

The chain uses TRBV30 and TRBJ2-5; possible D gene TRBD2, 5 bases. The tail of the sequence fits TRBJ2-7 better, so the J call may be wrong. The CDR3 is 14 residues long. CDR1 is GTSNPN, CDR2 SVGIG, per germline (reference sequence). The CDR3 sequence is CAWSAFAGYPEQYF. CDR3 DNA sequence: TGTGCCTGGAGTGCCTTCGCGGGCTACCCCGAGCAGTACTTC.

The chain employs TRBV28 and TRBJ2-1; 8 bases map to TRBD2. The germline gives CDR1 MDHEN, CDR2 SYDVKM. J lost 6 bases, V lost 1 base, and 5 bases had no gene match. The CDR3 is made up of 15 amino acids. The CDR3 loop is CASSLFGTRGNEQFF. The DNA of the CDR3 is TGTGCCAGCAGTTTATTTGGGACTAGGGGCAATGAGCAGTTCTTC. The full variable domain, its missing parts supplied by reference TRBV28 and TRBJ2-1, is DVKVTQSSRYLVKRTGEKVFLECVQDMDHENMFWYRQDPGLGLRLIYFSYDVKMKEKGDIPEGYSVSREKKERFSLILESASTNQTSMYLCASSLFGTRGNEQFFGPGTRLTVL.

This clone was found once. This chain joins TRBV7-2 and TRBJ2-3; D remains unclear. This CDR3 has 17 residues. The ends were cut back, 4 bases at V and 0 bases at J, with 17 bases in the middle. The V gene's germline CDR1 is SGHTA and CDR2 FQGNSA. The chain's CDR3 is CASSSPLGGPSTDTQYF. DNA of the CDR3: TGTGCCAGCAGCTCCCCACTCGGTGGTCCTAGCACAGATACGCAGTATTTT.

V gene TRBV5-4 combines with J gene TRBJ2-1, with 7 bases identical to TRBD2. Trimming at V came to 0 bases and at J to 0 bases, leaving 0 bases not matched to a gene. The CDR3 runs 15 residues. Germline V lookup: CDR1 SGHNT, CDR2 YYREEE (reference sequence). This CDR3 reads CASSLGTSSYNEQFF. CDR3 coding DNA: TGTGCCAGCAGCTTGGGGACTAGCTCCTACAATGAGCAGTTCTTC. Drawing the rest from reference TRBV5-4 and TRBJ2-1, the complete variable domain is ETGVTQSPTHLIKTRGQQVTLRCSSQSGHNTVSWYQQALGQGPQFIFQYYREEENGRGNFPPRFSGLQFPNYSSELNVNALELDDSALYLCASSLGTSSYNEQFFGPGTRLTVL.

A few counts support this clone. Within the sample, other DNA sequences also encode this same CDR3. V is TRBV10-3 and J is TRBJ1-4; D remains ambiguous. Trimming stripped 0 bases from V and 0 bases from J, with 5 bases between. From germline, CDR1 is ENHRY and CDR2 SYGVKD. The CDR3 is 15 amino acids. This chain's CDR3 is CAISESAATNEKLFF. Here the CDR3 DNA reads TGTGCCATCAGTGAGTCTGCGGCAACTAATGAAAAACTGTTTTTT.

The chain carries TRBV29-1 and TRBJ2-7; 12 bases align to TRBD1. Trimming removed 7 bases from V and 7 bases from J; junction bases left unmatched: 14. Germline V gives CDR1 SQVTM, CDR2 ANQGSEA. This CDR3 spans 15 amino acids. This chain's CDR3 is CSAGDPGQGAREQYF. The CDR3 DNA reads TGCAGCGCGGGGGACCCGGGACAGGGGGCACGGGAGCAGTACTTC.

The V call is TRBV11-1, the J call TRBJ2-5; 7 positions match TRBD1. CDR3 length: 15 amino acids. V was pared by 4 bases and J by 3 bases, with 8 bases of the junction left unmatched. The V gene's germline CDR1 is SGHAT and CDR2 FQDESV (reference sequence). The CDR3 nucleotides read TGTGCCAGCAGCTATAGACAGGGTGGGGAAGAGACCCAGTACTTC. Translating gives CASSYRQGGEETQYF. Complete variable domain (other parts from reference TRBV11-1 and TRBJ2-5): EAEVAQSPRYKITEKSQAVAFWCDPISGHATLYWYRQILGQGPELLVQFQDESVVDDSQLPKDRFSAERLKGVDSTLKIQPAELGDSAMYLCASSYRQGGEETQYFGPGTRLLVL.

The CDR3 loop is CASSLLIGETQYF. CDR3 DNA: TGTGCCAGCAGCCTGTTGATAGGAGAGACCCAGTACTTC. V is TRBV7-9 and J is TRBJ2-5; D ambiguous. CDR3 size: 13 residues. The V end was cut by 5 bases, the J end by 4 bases, with 11 bases between. Germline values: CDR1 SEHNR, CDR2 FQNEAQ (reference sequence).

This clone was counted between two and nine times. The rearrangement uses TRBV9 and TRBJ2-1; D is undetermined. V was clipped by 2 bases and J by 2 bases, with 14 bases between them. CDR3 length: 16 residues. Germline-derived CDR1 and CDR2 are SGDLS and YYNGEE. The CDR3 loop is CASSVTVTLTYNEQFF. CDR3 in DNA: TGTGCCAGCAGCGTCACAGTGACACTTACCTACAATGAGCAGTTCTTC.

The chain uses TRBV6-5 and TRBJ2-6; D unresolved. The V gene lost 7 bases and the J gene lost 4 bases, with 14 bases spanning the gap. Germline V gene lookup returns CDR1 MNHEY and CDR2 SVGAGI. CDR3 length: 15 amino acids. CDR3 bases: TGTGCCAGCAACAGTTTGGGTGCCGGGGCCAACGTCCTGACTTTC. Its translation: CASNSLGAGANVLTF.

The genes are TRBV15 and TRBJ2-2, with D maybe TRBD2 (6 bases). The germline CDR1 and CDR2 sequences are LNHNV and YYDKDF (reference sequence). Trimming stripped 2 bases from V and 3 bases from J, with 16 bases between. The CDR3 totals 17 residues. The CDR3 spells CATSRPPGGTYTGELFF. For the CDR3, the DNA is TGTGCCACCAGCAGACCTCCGGGCGGGACCTACACCGGGGAGCTGTTTTTT.

The chain uses TRBV7-2 and TRBJ1-2; D gene uncertain. CDR1 is SGHTA, CDR2 FQGNSA, per germline. This CDR3 has 16 residues. The V end was cut by 1 base, the J end by 5 bases, with 17 bases between. The CDR3 is CASSLESPTMGYGYTF. DNA of the CDR3: TGTGCCAGCAGCTTAGAGTCGCCGACTATGGGGTATGGCTACACCTTC.

This clone was observed a few times. This chain joins TRBV28 and TRBJ1-5; D unclear. The V gene's germline CDR1 is MDHEN and CDR2 SYDVKM. V was pared by 3 bases and J by 9 bases, with 9 bases between. This CDR3 comprises 12 residues. The CDR3 is CASSLRGTPQHF. In nucleotides, the CDR3 is TGTGCCAGCAGTTTGCGCGGAACGCCCCAGCATTTT.

The rearrangement links TRBV7-3 to TRBJ2-2, with a tentative D call TRBD1 (6 bases). CDR1 and CDR2 from the germline V gene are SGHTA and FQGTGA. Trimming cost V 5 bases and J 5 bases, with 15 bases left between them. This CDR3 has 15 residues. CDR3 sequence (DNA): TGTGCCAGCAGCCCATCCGGGACAAATACCGGGGAGCTGTTTTTT. This gives the protein CASSPSGTNTGELFF.

The rearrangement uses TRBV7-6 and TRBJ1-4; perhaps TRBD1 as D (5 bases). This CDR3 is 15 amino acids long. CDR1 is SGHVS and CDR2 is FNYEAQ in the germline V gene. V lost 5 bases to trimming and J lost 7 bases, with 17 bases between them. The DNA of the CDR3 is TGTGCCAGCAGCCGTCTCGGGGGGGGTGGTGAAAAACTGTTTTTT. Its translation: CASSRLGGGGEKLFF.

The chain combines TRBV2 with TRBJ2-2; D gene ambiguous. The CDR3 consists of 13 residues. The V gene's germline CDR1 is SNHLY and CDR2 FYNNEI. V was pared by 5 bases and J by 7 bases, with 11 bases between. CDR3 DNA: TGTGCCAGCAGTAGTCTCCCGGTCGGGGAGCTGTTTTTT. Its translation: CASSSLPVGELFF.

Here the CDR3 DNA reads TGTGCCAGCAGCCTGGACAGGGGGTTCTTAGAGCAGTTCTTC. Its translation: CASSLDRGFLEQFF. The chain is built from TRBV7-2 and TRBJ2-1, with 10 bases aligning to TRBD1. The CDR3 contains 14 residues. Losses at the gene ends were 5 bases for V and 10 bases for J; bases not matched to a gene: 8. The germline V gene encodes CDR1 SGHTA and CDR2 FQGNSA.

The V call is TRBV28, the J call TRBJ1-1; weak D call: TRBD1 (5 bases). V was pared by 3 bases and J by 1 base, with 15 bases between. From germline, CDR1 is MDHEN and CDR2 SYDVKM. The length of the CDR3 is 16 residues. The CDR3 nucleotides are TGTGCCAGCAGTTTTCGGGCAGGGCGAGGGAACACTGAAGCTTTCTTT. It yields the protein CASSFRAGRGNTEAFF.

The gene calls are TRBV18 and TRBJ1-2; no clear D. CDR1 and CDR2 (germline): KGHSH, LQKENI. The V and J ends lost 3 bases and 8 bases respectively, with 13 bases between them. CDR3 size: 13 residues. The CDR3, as DNA: TGTGCCAGCTCACCTGACGGGATTCGCGGCTACACCTTC. Its protein is CASSPDGIRGYTF.

This clone was observed a single time. V is TRBV19 and J is TRBJ2-3, with D maybe TRBD1 (6 bases). The CDR3 spans 15 residues. V was trimmed by 5 bases and J by 0 bases, leaving 12 bases between them. Germline assignment: CDR1 LNHDA and CDR2 SQIVND (reference sequence). DNA of the CDR3: TGTGCCAGTAGTGAAGGGGGACCTAGCACAGATACGCAGTATTTT. Translated, it gives CASSEGGPSTDTQYF.

Points on this clone: In the same sample, other DNA sequences code for this CDR3. The V call is TRBV7-2, the J call TRBJ2-7, with 11 bases matching TRBD1. Germline CDR1 reads SGHTA; CDR2 reads FQGNSA. J was trimmed by 3 bases and V by 1 base; bases with no gene match: 2. The CDR3 runs 15 residues. The CDR3 here is CASSLVGTGGYEQYF. The CDR3 nucleotides are TGTGCCAGCAGCTTAGTCGGGACAGGGGGCTACGAGCAGTACTTC.

The genes are TRBV7-2 and TRBJ2-7; a possible D gene is TRBD2 (6 bases). In germline, CDR1 is SGHTA, CDR2 FQGNSA. This CDR3 spans 14 amino acids. V gave up 3 bases and J gave up 6 bases, with 15 bases separating them. The DNA for the CDR3 is TGTGCCAGCAGCTTTAGGCTGTCGGGAGCCGAGCAGTACTTC. Translated, it gives CASSFRLSGAEQYF.

V gene TRBV15 combines with J gene TRBJ1-3; D is undetermined. V was shortened by 0 bases and J by 3 bases, with 9 bases between the two germline ends. The CDR3 length is 15 residues. Germline lookup yields CDR1 LNHNV and CDR2 YYDKDF (reference sequence). Here the CDR3 reads CATSRDPGYGNTIYF. The CDR3 bases are TGTGCCACCAGCAGAGATCCGGGGTATGGAAACACCATATATTTT.